One sample yielded the 30 T cell receptor beta chains listed below, sequenced in a study of T cell repertoires in cytomegalovirus infection. One entry per CDR3 protein, called by TCRdb with MiXCR from the reads. The table includes fewer than 400,000 distinct CDR3 sequences, over 15% detected once. The sequenced sample consisted of PBMCs. Receptor source: a human donor in good health (CMV status not recorded). Some clones in this sample may be carry-over from other donors' samples.

This clonotype turned up a few times. The V call is TRBV19, the J call TRBJ1-2; 9 nucleotides align to TRBD1. Germline V gene lookup returns CDR1 LNHDA and CDR2 SQIVND (reference sequence). The CDR3 consists of 15 residues. V lost 2 bases and J lost 7; bases outside the gene matches: 8. CDR3 DNA: TGTGCCAGTAGTATAATATCGCGGACAGGGGTTGGCTACACCTTC. This sequence encodes CASSIISRTGVGYTF.

This clonotype appeared many times. The V call is TRBV7-2, the J call TRBJ2-4, with D unclear. The CDR3 loop spans 14 amino acids. Germline-derived CDR1 and CDR2 are SGHTA and FQGNSA. Trimming pared 1 base from V and 0 bases from J, leaving 4 bases between. The CDR3 DNA sequence: TGTGCCAGCAGCTTAGTTCTAGCCAAAAACATTCAGTACTTC. It codes for CASSLVLAKNIQYF.

The chain couples TRBV7-9 to TRBJ1-1; D perhaps matches TRBD1 (5 bases). Germline lookup yields CDR1 SEHNR and CDR2 FQNEAQ (reference sequence). Trimming cost V 5 bases and J 8 bases, with 18 bases left between them. The CDR3 sequence is 14 residues long. CDR3 DNA: TGTGCCAGCAGCCCAAAGGGGCGGCAAGAAGAAGCTTTCTTT. Its protein is CASSPKGRQEEAFF.

This chain uses TRBV12-3 or TRBV12-4 with TRBJ1-1; D uncertain. The germline V and J ends were trimmed by 5 bases and 10 bases, with 20 bases remaining between them. CDR3 length equals 14 residues. Here the CDR3 reads CASSTTPLGPRAFF. The CDR3 bases are TGTGCCAGCAGTACGACTCCGTTAGGGCCGCGAGCTTTCTTT.

The sample holds many counts of this clonotype. The chain recombines TRBV7-8 with TRBJ2-7, with a tentative D call TRBD1 (6 bases). V gave up 4 bases and J gave up 4 bases, with 17 bases separating them. This CDR3 has 15 amino acids. Germline CDR1 is SGHVS and CDR2 is FQNEAQ. The DNA for the CDR3 is TGTGCCAGCAGCTCATGGGTTGACAGGATTTACGAGCAGTACTTC. Protein sequence: CASSSWVDRIYEQYF.

This clonotype was observed at least ten times. The chain has TRBV7-6 and TRBJ2-2; no firm D call. This CDR3 region has 17 residues. Between the trimmed V and J ends, which lost 1 base and 2 bases, there was a span of 14 bases. Germline lookup yields CDR1 SGHVS and CDR2 FNYEAQ. DNA of the CDR3: TGTGCCAGCAGCTTAGGACATCCCAACCTCAACACCGGGGAGCTGTTTTTT. As protein: CASSLGHPNLNTGELFF.

The chain couples TRBV27 to TRBJ2-3, with 10 nucleotides matching TRBD2. CDR1 and CDR2 from the germline V gene are MNHEY and SMNVEV (reference sequence). This CDR3 comprises 16 residues. V trimming: 0 bases; J trimming: 4 bases; junction bases outside the gene matches: 4. CDR3 region: CASSLSGLAGADTQYF. CDR3 nucleotide sequence: TGTGCCAGCAGTTTATCGGGCCTAGCGGGGGCAGATACGCAGTATTTT.

This rearrangement joins TRBV12-3 or TRBV12-4 to TRBJ2-5, with 9 bases identical to TRBD1. The ends lost 6 bases at V and 4 bases at J; junction bases unmatched: 15. The CDR3 covers 17 residues. The CDR3 DNA reads as TGTGCCAGCAGCCCGTCGGGACAGGGACCCCCCGGAGAGACCCAGTACTTC. It encodes CASSPSGQGPPGETQYF.

This clonotype was recorded a few times. The chain uses TRBV20-1 and TRBJ2-3, with TRBD2 matching over 8 bases. With V trimmed by 7 bases and J by 2 bases, 5 bases remained unmatched. Germline CDR1 is DFQATT and CDR2 is SNEGSKA (reference sequence). The CDR3 runs 13 residues. The CDR3 DNA reads as TGCAGTGGTAGGACTAGCTACACAGATACGCAGTATTTT. It translates to CSGRTSYTDTQYF.

This sequence joins TRBV4-1 and TRBJ2-4; D is uncertain. V lost 5 bases to trimming and J lost 2 bases, with 16 bases between them. The CDR3 totals 16 residues. Germline CDR1 and CDR2: MGHRA and YSYEKL. CDR3 sequence (DNA): TGCGCCAGCAGCTGGTTGTGGGATGTAACCAAAAACATTCAGTACTTC. This gives the protein CASSWLWDVTKNIQYF.

This clonotype appeared once. This rearrangement joins TRBV20-1 to TRBJ1-1, with TRBD1 matching over 7 bases. The CDR3 sequence is 12 residues long. From germline, CDR1 is DFQATT and CDR2 SNEGSKA (reference sequence). The V and J ends lost 4 bases and 3 bases, in that order; junction bases with no gene match: 2. CDR3 region: CSAKTGYTEAFF. CDR3 nucleotide sequence: TGCAGTGCTAAGACAGGGTACACTGAAGCTTTCTTT.

This sequence joins TRBV6-5 and TRBJ1-1, with a tentative D call TRBD1 (6 bases). This CDR3 is built from 14 residues. Germline V gene sequence: CDR1 MNHEY, CDR2 SVGAGI. V lost 2 bases and J 10 bases, leaving 17 bases between the germline ends. For the CDR3, the DNA is TGTGCCAGCAGTTACCTCTTAGGGGGGAATGGAGCTTTCTTT. This encodes CASSYLLGGNGAFF.

J is TRBJ1-5 and V is TRBV5-4; unclear D gene. V lost 0 bases and J lost 7, with 8 bases in between. The CDR3 extends over 13 amino acids. Germline V CDR1 and CDR2: SGHNT, YYREEE (reference sequence). This CDR3 is CASSLGGSQPQHF. CDR3 nucleotide sequence: TGTGCCAGCAGCTTGGGAGGGAGCCAGCCCCAGCATTTT.

As concerns this clonotype: A much larger clone sits a single nucleotide away, making a read error possible. V is TRBV7-9 and J is TRBJ2-2, with 7 bases aligning to TRBD1. CDR3 length equals 14 residues. From germline, CDR1 is SEHNR and CDR2 FQNEAQ (reference sequence). Trimming cost V 7 bases and J 7 bases; bases outside gene matches: 9. CDR3 nucleotides: TGTGCCAGCAACGCCATACAGGGGTTCGGGGAGCTGTTTTTT. This gives the protein CASNAIQGFGELFF.

This clonotype was seen at least ten times. The rearrangement links TRBV7-8 to TRBJ2-3, with 8 bases aligning to TRBD2. Germline V gene data show CDR1 as SGHVS and CDR2 as FQNEAQ. The CDR3 covers 20 residues. J gave up 0 bases and V 5 bases, and 19 bases lay outside the gene matches. Written as DNA, the CDR3 is TGTGCCAGCAGCCGCCTCCGAATGAGCGGGGGCAGAACTAGCACAGATACGCAGTATTTT. It specifies CASSRLRMSGGRTSTDTQYF.

V usage is TRBV28 and J usage is TRBJ2-1; D is undetermined. This CDR3 spans 12 amino acids. Germline-derived CDR1 and CDR2 are MDHEN and SYDVKM. The germline V and J ends were trimmed by 4 bases and 7 bases, with 8 bases remaining between them. The CDR3 sequence is CASSSNGNEQFF. In DNA form, the CDR3 reads TGTGCCAGCAGTTCAAATGGGAATGAGCAGTTCTTC.

The chain employs TRBV29-1 and TRBJ2-1, with TRBD2 as a possible D gene (6 bases). V was cut by 4 bases and J by 6 bases, with 10 bases left in between. Germline V lookup: CDR1 SQVTM, CDR2 ANQGSEA. This CDR3 contains 12 residues. The CDR3 bases are TGCAGCGTTGCGGACTACTCCAATGAGCAGTTCTTC. Its protein is CSVADYSNEQFF.

This chain connects TRBV2 to TRBJ1-1, with TRBD1 matching 7 bases. CDR3 size: 14 residues. The ends lost 5 bases at V and 0 bases at J; junction bases unmatched: 3. Germline loops: CDR1 SNHLY, CDR2 FYNNEI. This chain's CDR3 is CASSKGTVNTEAFF. As DNA, the CDR3 is TGTGCCAGCAGTAAAGGGACAGTGAACACTGAAGCTTTCTTT.

This clonotype was found many times. Here the CDR3 DNA reads TGTGCCAGCAGCTCGGGACAGGGCCTGCCCCAGCATTTT. As protein: CASSSGQGLPQHF. The rearrangement uses TRBV7-2 and TRBJ1-5; 9 positions match TRBD1. Per the germline V gene, CDR1 is SGHTA and CDR2 is FQGNSA. J lost 9 bases, V lost 4 bases, and 4 bases had no gene match. This CDR3 is 13 amino acids long.

This clonotype occurred a few times. The rearrangement links TRBV5-6 to TRBJ1-2; D ambiguous. The V and J ends lost 0 bases and 3 bases respectively, with 9 bases between them. CDR1 is SGHDT, CDR2 YYEEEE, per germline. This CDR3 region has 14 residues. CDR3 protein: CASSLGRSDYGYTF. The CDR3 DNA reads as TGTGCCAGCAGCTTGGGGCGTTCCGACTATGGCTACACCTTC.

The chain couples TRBV19 to TRBJ2-7; 10 bases are shared with TRBD2. J lost 4 bases, V lost 10 bases, and 13 bases had no gene match. Germline assignment: CDR1 LNHDA and CDR2 SQIVND (reference sequence). The CDR3 consists of 15 residues. The CDR3 DNA reads TGTGCCACCACTTCGAGGACTAGCGGACGGTACGAGCAGTACTTC. As protein: CATTSRTSGRYEQYF.

In this sample, this clonotype turned up many times. The chain joins TRBV7-2 to TRBJ2-2, with 10 bases matching TRBD2. This CDR3 comprises 16 residues. Germline values: CDR1 SGHTA, CDR2 FQGNSA. V was clipped by 6 bases and J by 4 bases; unmatched bases: 8. CDR3 coding DNA: TGTGCCAGCAGTGCAACGGCTAGCGGGAGCACCGGGGAGCTGTTTTTT. Translation gives CASSATASGSTGELFF.

This clonotype was seen at least ten times. V usage is TRBV7-2 and J usage is TRBJ2-1; 8 nucleotides agree with TRBD2. Germline V gene data show CDR1 as SGHTA and CDR2 as FQGNSA. The CDR3 covers 13 residues. With 1 base clipped from V and 8 bases from J, the junction kept 1 base outside the gene matches. The CDR3 sequence: CASSLGREDEQFF. The CDR3 DNA sequence: TGTGCCAGCAGCTTAGGGCGGGAGGATGAGCAGTTCTTC.

The chain uses TRBV6-8 and TRBJ2-1; D might be TRBD1 (6 bases). The CDR3 is 12 amino acids. Deletions cut 5 bases from V and 7 bases from J, with 9 bases between. Germline values: CDR1 MNHGY, CDR2 SAAAGT. The CDR3 loop is CASSRTVNEQFF. The CDR3 DNA reads as TGTGCCAGCAGTCGGACAGTTAATGAGCAGTTCTTC.

This clonotype was recorded a few times. The genes are TRBV4-1 and TRBJ2-7; 7 nucleotides agree with TRBD1. Trimming took 5 bases from V and 4 from J; bases not matched to a gene: 5. Germline CDR1 reads MGHRA; CDR2 reads YSYEKL. This CDR3 has 13 residues. The CDR3 protein is CASSTGQNYEQYF. The CDR3 region has the DNA TGCGCCAGCAGCACGGGACAGAATTACGAGCAGTACTTC.

The chain employs TRBV27 and TRBJ1-2; 9 bases match TRBD1. Germline V CDR1 and CDR2: MNHEY, SMNVEV (reference sequence). This CDR3 comprises 13 residues. The ends lost 5 bases at V and 11 bases at J; junction bases unmatched: 9. The CDR3 sequence is CASSDTGGASYTF. Here the CDR3 DNA reads TGTGCCAGCAGTGACACAGGGGGCGCGTCGTACACCTTC.

This clonotype appeared many times. The chain employs TRBV7-2 and TRBJ2-5; the D gene is possibly TRBD2 (7 bases). Trimming left V 4 bases short and J 5 bases short, with 26 bases between. The CDR3 runs 18 residues. CDR1 and CDR2 (germline): SGHTA, FQGNSA. The DNA for the CDR3 is TGTGCCAGCAGCTCCGGGGGCGAGGGGGGGCCCATGAGGGAGACCCAGTACTTC. It yields the protein CASSSGGEGGPMRETQYF.

This chain joins TRBV7-6 and TRBJ2-2; 7 nucleotides align to TRBD1. CDR3 size: 16 residues. Germline CDR1 reads SGHVS; CDR2 reads FNYEAQ. V dropped 2 bases and J dropped 4; count of bases not matched to a gene: 7. For the CDR3, the DNA is TGTGCCAGCAGCTTATTTGGGGCAGGGGGCACCGGGGAGCTGTTTTTT. This translates into CASSLFGAGGTGELFF.

This clonotype was picked up a small number of times. V usage is TRBV2 and J usage is TRBJ2-1, with TRBD2 identical over 12 bases. Trimming cost V 6 bases and J 9 bases; bases outside gene matches: 9. The CDR3 covers 15 residues. CDR1 is SNHLY and CDR2 is FYNNEI in the germline V gene. DNA for the CDR3: TGTGCCAGCAGCGCCAAACTAGCGGGAGGTACTGAGCAGTTCTTC. The encoded protein is CASSAKLAGGTEQFF.

The CDR3 is CASSLGQAREKLFF. CDR3 sequence (DNA): TGTGCCAGCAGTTTGGGGCAGGCGCGCGAAAAACTGTTTTTT. The V and J genes are TRBV28 and TRBJ1-4; D might be TRBD1 (5 bases). This CDR3 is built from 14 residues. Germline V gene lookup returns CDR1 MDHEN and CDR2 SYDVKM. Trimming left V 3 bases short and J 8 bases short, with 13 bases between.